These T cell receptor beta chains were read from a single sample in a study of T cells in Graves' hyperthyroidism and ophthalmopathy. TCRdb independently ran MiXCR on the multiplex PCR reads; one entry per CDR3 protein. The data show some 500,000 distinct CDR3 sequences, approximately 15% seen once. The sample was blood. The receptors were sampled from a woman between 18 and 29 years old with Graves' hyperthyroidism. CDR3s include the opening cysteine and the closing phenylalanine or tryptophan. The D gene is left open where the match is weak. Clone size is given for some rows only: seen once, a few or many times, or a class if the clone is expanded.

len	d_gene	j_gene	v_gene	abundance	CDR3aa	CDR3nt
14	NA	TRBJ1-5	TRBV19	few	CAGSDYRDGTPQHF	TGTGCCGGTAGTGACTACAGGGATGGTACGCCCCAGCATTTT
15	NA	TRBJ2-1	TRBV6-5	many	CASSYRITDYNEQFF	TGTGCCAGCAGTTACCGGATAACTGACTACAATGAGCAGTTCTTC
12	NA	TRBJ2-5	TRBV20-1	NA	CGAGGTEETQYF	TGCGGTGCTGGCGGGACAGAAGAGACCCAGTACTTC
14	NA	TRBJ2-2	TRBV20-1	NA	CSARQGKDTGELFF	TGCAGTGCTAGACAGGGAAAGGACACCGGGGAGCTGTTTTTT
15	NA	TRBJ2-3	TRBV5-6	many	CASSLFTGFTDTQYF	TGTGCCAGCAGCTTGTTTACAGGCTTCACAGATACGCAGTATTTT
13	TRBD1	TRBJ2-1	TRBV29-1	many	CSVESTGGNEQFF	TGCAGCGTCGAATCGACAGGGGGCAATGAGCAGTTCTTC
12	NA	TRBJ2-7	TRBV7-8	few	CASRRGSYEQYF	TGTGCCAGCAGGCGGGGTTCCTACGAGCAGTACTTC
13	NA	TRBJ2-1	TRBV2	few	CASRGRNYNEQFF	TGTGCCAGCAGAGGACGAAATTACAATGAGCAGTTCTTC
16	NA	TRBJ2-2	TRBV19	few	CASTTAGRQNTGELFF	TGTGCCAGTACTACGGCGGGCCGCCAGAACACCGGGGAGCTGTTTTTT
14	NA	TRBJ2-1	TRBV28	few	CASIGGGNYNEQFF	TGTGCCAGCATAGGGGGGGGAAACTACAATGAGCAGTTCTTC
14	NA	TRBJ2-1	TRBV6-2/TRBV6-3	NA	CASSGRRTYNEQFF	TGTGCCAGCTCCGGACGGAGGACCTACAATGAGCAGTTCTTC
16	NA	TRBJ1-2	TRBV27	NA	CASSKVLLTSNYGYTF	TGTGCCAGCAGTAAGGTCTTGTTGACCTCTAACTATGGCTACACCTTC
17	TRBD2	TRBJ2-7	TRBV9	few	CASSTGLAGDGVYEQYF	TGTGCCAGCAGCACCGGACTAGCGGGAGATGGGGTTTACGAGCAGTACTTC
13	NA	TRBJ2-4	TRBV3-1	many	CASSQEDKNIQYF	TGTGCCAGCAGCCAAGAGGACAAAAACATTCAGTACTTC
16	NA	TRBJ2-3	TRBV12-3/TRBV12-4	few	CASSPVGADSTDTQYF	TGTGCCAGCAGTCCCGTAGGAGCGGACAGCACAGATACGCAGTATTTT
16	NA	TRBJ2-2	TRBV24-1	many	CATSDSRTANTGELFF	TGTGCCACCAGTGATTCCCGGACAGCGAACACCGGGGAGCTGTTTTTT
14	NA	TRBJ2-3	TRBV12-3/TRBV12-4	many	CASTPLGGSDTQYF	TGTGCCAGCACCCCCTTGGGGGGCTCAGATACGCAGTATTTT
13	NA	TRBJ1-2	TRBV6-1	few	CASTQGQGGGYTF	TGTGCCAGCACCCAGGGGCAAGGGGGTGGCTACACCTTC
10	NA	TRBJ1-1	TRBV12-3/TRBV12-4	many	CASSLSGAFF	TGTGCCAGCAGTTTAAGTGGGGCTTTCTTT
13	NA	TRBJ2-7	TRBV15	NA	CATSPGGDCEQYF	TGTGCCACCAGCCCTGGGGGAGACTGCGAGCAGTACTTC
13	NA	TRBJ1-1	TRBV12-5	many	CASGPDGTGKAFF	TGTGCTAGTGGTCCTGACGGAACAGGGAAAGCTTTCTTT
14	NA	TRBJ2-2	TRBV9	few	CASSVAPNTGELFF	TGTGCCAGCAGCGTAGCCCCGAACACCGGGGAGCTGTTTTTT
15	TRBD1	TRBJ1-1	TRBV19	many	CASSPRTGLSSFAFF	TGTGCCAGTAGTCCAAGGACAGGTTTATCATCTTTCGCTTTCTTT
16	NA	TRBJ2-3	TRBV18	many	CASSPPQGPFTDTQYF	TGTGCCAGCTCACCACCCCAGGGCCCCTTCACAGATACGCAGTATTTT
13	NA	TRBJ2-3	TRBV19	NA	CASSIVGTDTQYF	TGTGCCAGTAGTATAGTGGGCACAGATACGCAGTATTTT
16	NA	TRBJ2-1	TRBV24-1	NA	CATSDVGQSSYNEQFF	TGTGCCACCAGTGATGTAGGGCAGAGCTCCTACAATGAGCAGTTCTTC
14	NA	TRBJ2-1	TRBV20-1	many	CSARAGLATDEQFF	TGCAGTGCTAGAGCTGGCCTAGCGACGGATGAGCAGTTCTTC
15	TRBD1	TRBJ2-1	TRBV9	many	CASSARQGTYNEQFF	TGTGCCAGCAGCGCCAGACAGGGTACCTACAATGAGCAGTTCTTC
13	TRBD1	TRBJ1-1	TRBV7-3	many	CASSLVQGTEAFF	TGTGCCAGCAGCTTAGTACAGGGGACTGAAGCTTTCTTT
14	NA	TRBJ1-5	TRBV5-1	many	CASSLNGGPQPQHF	TGCGCCAGCAGCTTGAATGGGGGGCCACAGCCCCAGCATTTT
14	NA	TRBJ2-7	TRBV27	many	CASSLEGTLIEQYF	TGTGCCAGCAGTTTAGAAGGGACGCTTATCGAGCAGTACTTC
17	TRBD2	TRBJ2-2	TRBV2	many	CASRGLVIAGVSGELFF	TGTGCCAGCAGAGGCCTTGTAATAGCGGGAGTCTCCGGGGAGCTGTTTTTT
16	TRBD2	TRBJ2-1	TRBV4-2	few	CASSPRASGGNNEQFF	TGTGCCAGCAGCCCCCGGGCTAGCGGGGGAAACAATGAGCAGTTCTTC
20	NA	TRBJ2-6	TRBV6-5	NA	CASSYFLAGQGGAGANVLTF	TGTGCCAGCAGTTACTTCCTAGCGGGACAGGGAGGGGCTGGGGCCAACGTCCTGACTTTC
15	NA	TRBJ1-1	TRBV9	many	CASSDRGGANTEAFF	TGTGCCAGCAGCGACCGAGGGGGGGCGAACACTGAAGCTTTCTTT
12	NA	TRBJ1-1	TRBV10-3	NA	CAISQANAEAFF	TGTGCCATCAGTCAGGCGAACGCTGAAGCTTTCTTT
13	NA	TRBJ2-3	TRBV12-5	many	CASGLDDRYTQYF	TGTGCTAGTGGTTTGGACGACCGATATACGCAGTATTTT
14	TRBD2	TRBJ2-1	TRBV30	many	CASPGAGGGDEQFF	TGTGCCTCTCCGGGAGCGGGAGGCGGGGATGAGCAGTTCTTC
14	NA	TRBJ1-1	TRBV7-9	NA	CASSLVATNTEAFF	TGTGCCAGCAGCTTAGTCGCTACGAACACTGAAGCTTTCTTT
16	TRBD2	TRBJ2-1	TRBV13	few	CASSLGTSGFNNEQFF	TGTGCCAGCAGCTTGGGGACTAGCGGGTTTAACAATGAGCAGTTCTTC
15	NA	TRBJ2-3	TRBV27	many	CASSFGGRVLDTQYF	TGTGCCAGCAGTTTCGGGGGTAGGGTTTTGGATACGCAGTATTTT
15	NA	TRBJ2-5	TRBV20-1	many	CSASTLARPEETQYF	TGCAGTGCTAGTACCCTAGCGCGTCCGGAGGAGACCCAGTACTTC
12	NA	TRBJ2-2	TRBV2	many	CASSEEVRELFF	TGTGCCAGCAGTGAAGAGGTTCGGGAGCTGTTTTTT
14	NA	TRBJ2-1	TRBV29-1	few	CSVEPPTNNNEQFF	TGCAGCGTTGAACCCCCTACCAACAACAATGAGCAGTTCTTC
14	NA	TRBJ1-1	TRBV29-1	many	CSVEGSKVGTEAFF	TGCAGCGTTGAAGGAAGTAAGGTCGGCACTGAAGCTTTCTTT
15	TRBD2	TRBJ2-7	TRBV6-2/TRBV6-3	NA	CASSNPRGGSHEQYF	TGTGCCAGCAGCAACCCAAGGGGCGGGAGTCACGAGCAGTACTTC
18	TRBD2	TRBJ2-2	TRBV7-9	NA	CASSQGVASGRNTGELYF	TGTGCCAGCTCCCAGGGGGTGGCTAGCGGGAGGAACACCGGGGAGCTGTATTTT
14	NA	TRBJ2-3	TRBV7-9	NA	CASSLTRSTDTQYF	TGTGCCAGCAGCTTAACACGAAGCACAGATACGCAGTATTTT
15	NA	TRBJ2-1	TRBV7-8	many	CASSTTRRSYNEQFF	TGTGCCAGCAGCACCACTCGGCGCTCCTACAATGAGCAGTTCTTC
17	TRBD2	TRBJ2-3	TRBV3-1	many	CASSQVETSGSPDTQYF	TGTGCCAGCAGCCAAGTTGAGACTAGCGGGAGTCCAGATACGCAGTATTTT